This section outlines one TCR beta chain sequence together with its context. PCR was performed a second time for about 7 to 11 cycles using a sample-barcoded 5' primer and a J-beta primer mix. MiXCR was run by TCRdb on the 5' RACE reads, yielding one entry per CDR3 protein. The sample consists of about 1.6 million distinct CDR3 sequences, around 35% of them appearing once. The CDR3 consists of 17 residues. Trimming stripped 8 bases from V and 1 base from J, with 24 bases between. Germline V lookup: CDR1 SNHLY, CDR2 FYNNEI. PBMCs, at least 7 million per sample, were isolated. Total RNA amounts of at least 5 micrograms were extracted per sample. The sample comes from a study of blood T cells in healthy people across ages. Turning to the study itself: Template switching picked up about one barcoded beta molecule for each two T cells.

The chain has TRBV2 and TRBJ2-7; TRBD1 might be the D (8 bases). The receptor was derived from a woman aged 25 to 39 in good health. Sequencing was done on a sample of blood. The CDR3 region has the DNA TGTGCCAGCGGTCGGGAGGCAGGGGGCTTGGGTTCCTACGAGCAGTACTTC. Translated, it gives CASGREAGGLGSYEQYF.